A selection of T cell receptor beta chains follows, all from one sample in a study of glioma-infiltrating T cells. TCRdb analysed the multiplex PCR reads with MiXCR anew, one entry per CDR3 protein. The sample holds some 160,000 distinct CDR3 sequences, about 40% seen once. The sequenced sample was glioma tissue, nonneoplastic brain tissue, or PBMCs (not recorded which). The receptors were sampled from a human donor with low-grade glioma or glioblastoma, undergoing nonglioma brain surgery, or in good health (not recorded which). The conserved cysteine and the conserved F or W are not part of the CDR3 here. Each record gives: clone size, J gene, V gene, CDR3 protein. Clone size, where shown, is once, few, many, or a class for clones that have expanded.

abundance: many; j_gene: TRBJ2-3; v_gene: TRBV7-9; CDR3aa: ASSLWGTSTDTQY
abundance: .; j_gene: TRBJ2-7; v_gene: TRBV19; CDR3aa: ASSFQFPQDEQN
abundance: .; j_gene: TRBJ2-2; v_gene: TRBV20-1; CDR3aa: SARPSGRATGELF
abundance: .; j_gene: TRBJ1-5; v_gene: TRBV19; CDR3aa: ASRAGTGINQPHH
abundance: .; j_gene: TRBJ2-7; v_gene: TRBV18; CDR3aa: ASSPGQDSYEQY
abundance: few; j_gene: TRBJ2-1; v_gene: TRBV5-1; CDR3aa: ASSLDTSSYNEQF
abundance: many; j_gene: TRBJ2-1; v_gene: TRBV6-1; CDR3aa: ASSRGQGTSYGEQF
abundance: .; j_gene: TRBJ2-5; v_gene: TRBV2; CDR3aa: ASRGDQETQY
abundance: .; j_gene: TRBJ2-3; v_gene: TRBV11-2; CDR3aa: ASSRPGGQGADAQY
abundance: .; j_gene: TRBJ1-1; v_gene: TRBV4-1; CDR3aa: ASSQEGRDGATEAF
abundance: .; j_gene: TRBJ1-1; v_gene: TRBV20-1; CDR3aa: GAIGARATTEAF
abundance: .; j_gene: TRBJ2-7; v_gene: TRBV6-2/TRBV6-3; CDR3aa: ASSQSTGGFYEQY
abundance: many; j_gene: .; v_gene: TRBV20-1; CDR3aa: SAETSAMTQY
abundance: .; j_gene: TRBJ2-5; v_gene: TRBV11-2; CDR3aa: ASSSLLRETQY
abundance: .; j_gene: TRBJ2-7; v_gene: TRBV2; CDR3aa: ASRALRGTYEQY